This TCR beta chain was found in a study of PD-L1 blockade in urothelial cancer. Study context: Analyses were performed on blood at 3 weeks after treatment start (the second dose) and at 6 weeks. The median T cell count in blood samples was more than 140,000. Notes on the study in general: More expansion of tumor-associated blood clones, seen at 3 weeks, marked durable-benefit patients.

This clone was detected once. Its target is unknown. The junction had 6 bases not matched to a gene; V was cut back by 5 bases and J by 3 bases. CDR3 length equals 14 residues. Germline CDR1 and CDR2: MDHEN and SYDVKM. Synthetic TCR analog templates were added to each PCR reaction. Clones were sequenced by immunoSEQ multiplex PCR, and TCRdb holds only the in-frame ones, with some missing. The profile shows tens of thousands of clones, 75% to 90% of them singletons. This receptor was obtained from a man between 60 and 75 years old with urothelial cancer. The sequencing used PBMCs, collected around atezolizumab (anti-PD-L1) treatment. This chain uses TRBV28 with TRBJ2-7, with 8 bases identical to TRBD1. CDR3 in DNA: TGTGCCAGCAGTCCCGGACAGGGAGGCTACGAGCAGTACTTC. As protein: CASSPGQGGYEQYF.